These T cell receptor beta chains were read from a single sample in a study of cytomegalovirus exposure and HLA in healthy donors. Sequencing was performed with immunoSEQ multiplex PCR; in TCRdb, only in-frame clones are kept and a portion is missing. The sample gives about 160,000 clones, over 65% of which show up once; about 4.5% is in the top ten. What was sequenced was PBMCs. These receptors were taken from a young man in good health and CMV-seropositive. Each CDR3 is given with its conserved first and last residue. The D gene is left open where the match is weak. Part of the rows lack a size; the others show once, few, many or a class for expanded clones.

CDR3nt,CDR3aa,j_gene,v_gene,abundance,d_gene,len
TGTGCCAGCAGCTATACGGTGGTTAGCAATCAGCCCCAGCATTTT,CASSYTVVSNQPQHF,TRBJ1-5,TRBV7-8,-,-,15
TGCGCCAGCAGCTCCTCCTGGGGACAGATGAACACTGAAGCTTTCTTT,CASSSSWGQMNTEAFF,TRBJ1-1,TRBV5-1,-,TRBD1,16
TGTGCCAGCAGTTTAGATGCCGGGGGAACCGGGGAGCTGTTTTTT,CASSLDAGGTGELFF,TRBJ2-2,TRBV28,-,-,15
TGCGCCAGCAGCTTATCGCAGGGACTCACAGATACGCAGTATTTT,CASSLSQGLTDTQYF,TRBJ2-3,TRBV5-1,few,-,15
TGTGCCAGCAGCTTAGGGGGACTAGCGGGGGATGAGCAGTTCTTC,CASSLGGLAGDEQFF,TRBJ2-1,TRBV11-2,once,TRBD2,15
TGTGCCAGCAGCTTAGCGGGGGGCCCGCTTACAGATACGCAGTATTTT,CASSLAGGPLTDTQYF,TRBJ2-3,TRBV11-2,-,-,16
TGTGCCAGCAGCGTAAACAGGGGAGAGACCCAGTACTTC,CASSVNRGETQYF,TRBJ2-5,TRBV9,-,TRBD1,13
TGTGCCAGTACTATCCTAGGGGCTGATGGCTACACCTTC,CASTILGADGYTF,TRBJ1-2,TRBV19,-,-,13
TGTGCCAGCAGCCCGCGGACAGGGGACAGGGACCACAACTATGGCTACACCTTC,CASSPRTGDRDHNYGYTF,TRBJ1-2,TRBV7-9,-,TRBD1,18
TGTGCCATCAGTGAGCCGACCGTGACAGCCAACCAAGAGACCCAGTACTTC,CAISEPTVTANQETQYF,TRBJ2-5,TRBV10-3,once,-,17
TGTGCCAGCTCACCCACTCAGGGGGGAGCCTACAATGAGCAGTTCTTC,CASSPTQGGAYNEQFF,TRBJ2-1,TRBV18,once,-,16
TGCGCCAGCAGCTTCCGGGACAGGCCCTATGAAGCTTTCTTT,CASSFRDRPYEAFF,TRBJ1-1,TRBV5-1,-,TRBD1,14
TGTGCCAGCAGCACTGGACAGGGGGCTAATCGGGGCACTGAAGCTTTCTTT,CASSTGQGANRGTEAFF,TRBJ1-1,TRBV5-6,-,TRBD1,17
TGTGCCAGCTCGGTAAGCACAGATACGCAGTATTTT,CASSVSTDTQYF,TRBJ2-3,TRBV19,once,-,12
TGCGCCAGCAGCCAAGACCGCCCCCTTGGGGGCGGGAGGGCCAGTCGCTACAATGAGCAGTTCTTC,CASSQDRPLGGGRASRYNEQFF,TRBJ2-1,TRBV4-1,few,TRBD2,22
TGTGCCAGCAGCCCCAGGAGCGGAGGCACAGATACGCAGTATTTT,CASSPRSGGTDTQYF,TRBJ2-3,TRBV7-9,-,-,15
TGCGCCAGCACCTGGGGGGTGGGGTGGAACACTGAAGCTTTCTTT,CASTWGVGWNTEAFF,TRBJ1-1,TRBV5-1,-,-,15
TGTGCCAGCAGTTACCCTCCCGGGACAGGGGGTAATGAAGCTTTCTTT,CASSYPPGTGGNEAFF,TRBJ1-1,TRBV6-5,few,TRBD1,16
TGTGCCAGCTGCTGGACAGGGACCATGAACACTGAAGCTTTCTTT,CASCWTGTMNTEAFF,TRBJ1-1,TRBV6-5,few,TRBD1,15
TGCGCCAGCAGCCAAGCCCTACCCCCGGGAGGGCCAACCGGGGAGCTGTTTTTT,CASSQALPPGGPTGELFF,TRBJ2-2,TRBV4-1,-,TRBD2,18
TGTGCCAGCAGTTCCCGGGACAGCGGTGATGAAAAACTGTTTTTT,CASSSRDSGDEKLFF,TRBJ1-4,TRBV28,-,TRBD1,15
TGTGCCAGCAGCTTAATCAGGACAGGTGGCACTGAAGCTTTCTTT,CASSLIRTGGTEAFF,TRBJ1-1,TRBV11-2,few,TRBD1,15
TGTGCCAGCAGCTTAAGAGGGGAGGAATACAATGAGCAGTTCTTC,CASSLRGEEYNEQFF,TRBJ2-1,TRBV7-3,-,-,15
TGTGCCAGCAGTACGGACAGGGCTAGCACAGATACGCAGTATTTT,CASSTDRASTDTQYF,TRBJ2-3,TRBV2,-,TRBD1,15
TGTGCCAGCAGTGAGGAAGGGGGCGCGGTGAACACTGAAGCTTTCTTT,CASSEEGGAVNTEAFF,TRBJ1-1,TRBV6-1,-,TRBD1,16
TGTGCCAGCAGTTTAGGACAGACAAGGGACTATGGCTACACCTTC,CASSLGQTRDYGYTF,TRBJ1-2,TRBV28,-,-,15